This entry lists 20 T cell receptor beta chains sequenced from one sample in a study of blood T cell repertoires in COVID-19. Libraries were prepared by immunoSEQ multiplex PCR; TCRdb keeps only in-frame clonotypes and omits some of them. Counted here are about 160,000 clones, approximately 79% occurring once; the ten biggest clones make up around 7%. The sample consisted of peripheral blood. Source of these receptors: a woman aged 40 to 50 with COVID-19, enrolled during active disease.

The chain employs TRBV19 and TRBJ1-6; 7 bases are a match to TRBD1. The CDR3 is 14 residues long. The germline gives CDR1 LNHDA, CDR2 SQIVND (reference sequence). After removal of 5 bases from V and 7 bases from J, the junction contained 5 bases not matched to a gene. This CDR3 reads CASSYPGQNSPLHF. In DNA form, the CDR3 reads TGTGCCAGTAGTTACCCGGGACAGAATTCACCCCTCCACTTT.

The genes are TRBV19 and TRBJ2-7, with TRBD1 matching 10 bases. Germline lookup yields CDR1 LNHDA and CDR2 SQIVND (reference sequence). Trimming removed 3 bases from V and 1 base from J; junction bases left unmatched: 3. CDR3 size: 15 residues. The CDR3: CASSMGQGISYEQYF. The CDR3 region has the DNA TGTGCCAGTAGTATGGGACAGGGGATATCCTACGAGCAGTACTTC.

This chain uses TRBV3-1 (or the pseudogene TRBV3-2) with TRBJ1-4; unclear D gene. V was pared by 4 bases and J by 6 bases, with 15 bases between. The CDR3 has 15 amino acids. From germline, CDR1 is LGHDT and CDR2 YNNKEL (reference sequence). The CDR3 nucleotides read TGTGCCAGCAGCCCCCTGGGTGGGAGGGATGAAAAACTGTTTTTT. It specifies CASSPLGGRDEKLFF.

This clone has more than one count but fewer than ten. The chain links TRBV19 to TRBJ2-2, with 7 bases aligning to TRBD2. Trimming removed 9 bases from V and 4 bases from J; junction bases left unmatched: 8. The CDR3 is 14 residues long. The V gene's germline CDR1 is LNHDA and CDR2 SQIVND (reference sequence). CDR3 sequence: CARPEGLPTGELFF. Here the CDR3 DNA reads TGTGCCAGGCCCGAGGGACTACCCACCGGGGAGCTGTTTTTT.

This clone occurred many times. V and J are TRBV9 and TRBJ2-3; 10 nucleotides agree with TRBD2. V dropped 4 bases and J dropped 2; count of bases not matched to a gene: 7. The CDR3 has 16 amino acids. Germline loops: CDR1 SGDLS, CDR2 YYNGEE. CDR3 in amino acids: CASSLSGGPDTDTQYF. The CDR3 nucleotides are TGTGCCAGCAGCCTTAGCGGGGGGCCAGACACAGATACGCAGTATTTT.

The CDR3 sequence: CASNTARRGKLFF. As DNA, the CDR3 is TGTGCCAGCAACACGGCCCGGAGGGGAAAACTGTTTTTT. The rearrangement uses TRBV28 and TRBJ1-4; D is possibly TRBD1 (5 bases). V was clipped by 7 bases and J by 10 bases, with 16 bases between them. Germline loops: CDR1 MDHEN, CDR2 SYDVKM. The length of the CDR3 is 13 residues.

This chain connects TRBV19 to TRBJ1-1; D might be TRBD1 (5 bases). CDR3 size: 14 residues. In germline, CDR1 is LNHDA, CDR2 SQIVND (reference sequence). Trimming left V 4 bases short and J 4 bases short, with 13 bases between. CDR3 nucleotide sequence: TGTGCCAGTAGTACCCCGGGGGGAGGCACTGAAGCTTTCTTT. Translation gives CASSTPGGGTEAFF.

The chain employs TRBV7-2 and TRBJ1-1; a weak D match, TRBD1 (5 bases). Germline CDR1 SGHTA, CDR2 FQGNSA. The CDR3 has 14 amino acids. The V gene lost 5 bases and the J gene lost 4 bases, with 14 bases spanning the gap. This CDR3 is CASSPLRGSTEAFF. CDR3 nucleotide sequence: TGTGCCAGCAGCCCCTTAAGGGGAAGCACTGAAGCTTTCTTT.

The chain employs TRBV9 and TRBJ2-5, with D possibly being TRBD2 (5 bases). The CDR3 runs 15 residues. V was shortened by 0 bases and J by 5 bases, with 14 bases between the two germline ends. Germline lookup yields CDR1 SGDLS and CDR2 YYNGEE. CDR3 sequence: CASSVGAGNGETQYF. The CDR3 DNA follows: TGTGCCAGCAGCGTAGGAGCCGGGAATGGGGAGACCCAGTACTTC.

The sample holds one count of this clone. The CDR3 is CASSPTNTGELFF. CDR3 bases: TGTGCCAGCAGCCCCACGAACACCGGGGAGCTGTTTTTT. V gene TRBV6-4 combines with J gene TRBJ2-2; D ambiguous. The CDR3 runs to 13 residues. Trimming cost V 6 bases and J 0 bases, with 5 bases left between them. Germline V lookup: CDR1 MRHNA, CDR2 SNTAGT.

V is TRBV30 and J is TRBJ1-3, with TRBD1 as a possible D gene (6 bases). The CDR3 runs to 14 residues. Germline V gene data show CDR1 as GTSNPN and CDR2 as SVGIG (reference sequence). The V gene lost 4 bases and the J gene lost 3 bases, with 13 bases spanning the gap. The CDR3 DNA is TGTGCCTGGACGGGGGGCCTAGGTGGAAACACCATATATTTT. This sequence encodes CAWTGGLGGNTIYF.

This rearrangement joins TRBV10-3 to TRBJ2-7; 8 bases fit TRBD1. Germline V gives CDR1 ENHRY, CDR2 SYGVKD. V was clipped by 5 bases and J by 0 bases; unmatched bases: 3. CDR3 size: 14 residues. CDR3 loop: CAISKTGDSYEQYF. In DNA form, the CDR3 reads TGTGCCATCAGTAAGACAGGGGACTCCTACGAGCAGTACTTC.

The CDR3 region has the DNA TGTGCCAGTAACGGCGGCTACAATGAGCAGTTCTTC. Residues: CASNGGYNEQFF. This chain uses TRBV19 with TRBJ2-1; no clear D. CDR3 length: 12 amino acids. The V gene's germline CDR1 is LNHDA and CDR2 SQIVND (reference sequence). With 7 bases removed from V and 3 bases from J, the gap between germline ends came to 7 bases.

The chain has TRBV13 and TRBJ2-7; possibly TRBD2 for D (5 bases). The CDR3 spans 14 residues. The germline gives CDR1 PRHDT, CDR2 FYEKMQ (reference sequence). V gave up 4 bases and J gave up 1 base, with 11 bases separating them. For the CDR3, the DNA is TGTGCCAGCAGCTCGACCGGGATTTCCTACGAGCAGTACTTC. Its translation: CASSSTGISYEQYF.

The CDR3 nucleotides are TGTGCCAGCAGAATGGGGGGGGCCGGAGATACGCAGTATTTT. This sequence encodes CASRMGGAGDTQYF. The chain uses TRBV2 and TRBJ2-3; D might be TRBD2 (7 bases). Per germline, CDR1 SNHLY and CDR2 FYNNEI. The V end was cut by 6 bases, the J end by 5 bases, with 15 bases between. The CDR3 extends over 14 amino acids.

The V gene is TRBV18, the J gene TRBJ1-6; 8 nucleotides match TRBD1. The V gene end was trimmed by 2 bases and the J gene end by 7 bases; junction bases not matched to a gene: 7. The CDR3 sequence is 16 residues long. The V gene's germline CDR1 is KGHSH and CDR2 LQKENI. The CDR3 loop is CASSPIPGQANSPLHF. CDR3 bases: TGTGCCAGCTCACCAATTCCGGGACAGGCCAATTCACCCCTCCACTTT. The full variable domain, in which reference TRBV18 and TRBJ1-6 provide the parts outside the CDR3, is NAGVMQNPRHLVRRRGQEARLRCSPMKGHSHVYWYRQLPEEGLKFMVYLQKENIIDESGMPKERFSAEFPKEGPSILRIQQVVRGDSAAYFCASSPIPGQANSPLHFGNGTRLTVT.

The chain links TRBV29-1 to TRBJ1-2; unclear D gene. This CDR3 is 12 amino acids long. The germline V gene has CDR1 SQVTM and CDR2 ANQGSEA. The V end lost 0 bases, the J end lost 4 bases, and 6 bases lay between the germline ends. The CDR3 DNA reads TGCAGCGTTGAAGACTCTTCCTATGGCTACACCTTC. Its translation: CSVEDSSYGYTF.

The chain couples TRBV20-1 to TRBJ2-7; D is possibly TRBD1 (5 bases). The V gene's germline CDR1 is DFQATT and CDR2 SNEGSKA (reference sequence). The germline V and J ends were trimmed by 8 bases and 6 bases, with 11 bases remaining between them. This CDR3 is 10 amino acids long. CDR3 protein: CSWQGREQYF. CDR3 coding DNA: TGCAGTTGGCAGGGTCGCGAGCAGTACTTC.

This clone showed up just a few times. V gene TRBV10-3 combines with J gene TRBJ1-4; 7 nucleotides match TRBD1. From germline, CDR1 is ENHRY and CDR2 SYGVKD. The V and J ends lost 2 bases and 7 bases, in that order; junction bases with no gene match: 4. The CDR3 contains 14 residues. The CDR3 DNA reads as TGTGCCATCAGTGAGCGCAGGGGGAGTGAAAAACTGTTTTTT. This gives the protein CAISERRGSEKLFF.

CDR3 protein: CASITVLDSPLHF. The CDR3 bases are TGTGCCAGCATCACTGTATTAGATTCACCCCTCCACTTT. This chain connects TRBV2 to TRBJ1-6, with D unresolved. Germline V gene sequence: CDR1 SNHLY, CDR2 FYNNEI. This CDR3 spans 13 amino acids. Between the trimmed V and J ends, which lost 7 bases and 8 bases, there was a span of 12 bases.